This T cell receptor beta chain was retrieved from a study of beta chain features in type 1 diabetes. The CDR3 extends over 13 amino acids. Germline V gives CDR1 SGHRS, CDR2 YFSETQ. The V gene lost 0 bases and the J gene lost 7 bases, with 9 bases spanning the gap. All of the isolated RNA was reverse transcribed, so expressed TCRB transcripts were sequenced. The table came from immunoSEQ multiplex PCR; TCRdb's copy has only in-frame clones and leaves some out. The sample records about 370,000 clones, about 15% being singletons. This clone has more than one count but fewer than ten. V is TRBV5-1 and J is TRBJ2-3; D gene unclear. The sequenced sample consisted of naive CD4+ T cells from blood. The clonotype comes from a woman between 18 and 29 years old in good health. CDR3 sequence reads: CASSLGSPNTQYF. CDR3 in DNA: TGCGCCAGCAGCTTGGGGAGCCCGAATACGCAGTATTTT. Full variable domain (remainder filled in from reference TRBV5-1 and TRBJ2-3): KAGVTQTPRYLIKTRGQQVTLSCSPISGHRSVSWYQQTPGQGLQFLFEYFSETQRNKGNFPGRFSGRQFSNSRSEMNVSTLELGDSALYLCASSLGSPNTQYFGPGTRLTVL.